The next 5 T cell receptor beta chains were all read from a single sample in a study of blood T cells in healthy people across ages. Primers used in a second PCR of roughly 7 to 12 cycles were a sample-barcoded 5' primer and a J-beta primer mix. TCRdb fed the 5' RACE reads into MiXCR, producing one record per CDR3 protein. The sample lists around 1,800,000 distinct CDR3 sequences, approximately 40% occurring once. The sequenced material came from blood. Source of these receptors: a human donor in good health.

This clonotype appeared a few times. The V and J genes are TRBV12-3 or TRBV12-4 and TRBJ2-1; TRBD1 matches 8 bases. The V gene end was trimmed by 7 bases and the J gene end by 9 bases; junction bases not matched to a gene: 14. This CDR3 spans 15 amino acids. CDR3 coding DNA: TGTGCCAGCACCCGAGGCGGTCAGGGGGCAGTTGAGCAGTTCTTC. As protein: CASTRGGQGAVEQFF.

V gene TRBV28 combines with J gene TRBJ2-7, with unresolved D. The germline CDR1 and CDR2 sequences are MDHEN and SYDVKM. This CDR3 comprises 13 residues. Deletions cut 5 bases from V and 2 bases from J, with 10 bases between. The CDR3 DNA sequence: TGTGCCAGCAGTCCCCTGTCCCCCTACGAGCAGTACTTC. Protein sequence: CASSPLSPYEQYF. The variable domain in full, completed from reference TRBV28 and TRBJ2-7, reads DVKVTQSSRYLVKRTGEKVFLECVQDMDHENMFWYRQDPGLGLRLIYFSYDVKMKEKGDIPEGYSVSREKKERFSLILESASTNQTSMYLCASSPLSPYEQYFGPGTRLTVT.

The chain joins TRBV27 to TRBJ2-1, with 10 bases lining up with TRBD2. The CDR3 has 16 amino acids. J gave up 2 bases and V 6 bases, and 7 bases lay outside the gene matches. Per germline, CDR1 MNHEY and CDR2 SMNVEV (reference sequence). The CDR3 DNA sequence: TGTGCCAGCAGGGGTCCTAGCGGGGGCACCTACAATGAGCAGTTCTTC. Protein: CASRGPSGGTYNEQFF.

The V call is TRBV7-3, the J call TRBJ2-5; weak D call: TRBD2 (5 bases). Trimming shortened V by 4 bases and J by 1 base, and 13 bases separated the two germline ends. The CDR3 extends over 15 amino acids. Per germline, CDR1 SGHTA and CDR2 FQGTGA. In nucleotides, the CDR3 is TGTGCCAGCAGCTCACAACCGGACTCCCAAGAGACCCAGTACTTC. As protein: CASSSQPDSQETQYF. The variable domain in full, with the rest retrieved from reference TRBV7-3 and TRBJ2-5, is GAGVSQTPSNKVTEKGKYVELRCDPISGHTALYWYRQSLGQGPEFLIYFQGTGAADDSGLPNDRFFAVRPEGSVSTLKIQRTERGDSAVYLCASSSQPDSQETQYFGPGTRLLVL.

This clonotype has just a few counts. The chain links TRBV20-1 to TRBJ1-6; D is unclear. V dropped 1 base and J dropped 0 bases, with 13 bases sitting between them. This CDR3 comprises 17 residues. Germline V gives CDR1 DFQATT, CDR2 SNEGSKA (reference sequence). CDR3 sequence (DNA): TGCAGTGCTAGAGTGGCAGGACGAGGCTCCTATAATTCACCCCTCCACTTT. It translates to CSARVAGRGSYNSPLHF.